Listed below are T cell receptor beta chains from one sample, sequenced in a study of T cells after posttransplantation cyclophosphamide. Using immunoSEQ multiplex PCR, the repertoire was profiled, and TCRdb retains in-frame clones only, with some absent. The data hold about 21,000 clones, with approximately 86% observed a single time. Sample: PBMCs, taken approximately 360 days after allogeneic stem cell transplant with calcineurin inhibitor and methotrexate. The receptors here all came from a female patient in her 30s who received an allogeneic stem cell transplant from an unrelated donor, was CMV-positive, and had acute and chronic GVHD. These T cells may partly come from the graft donor. CDR3s include the opening cysteine and the closing phenylalanine or tryptophan. Fields, in order: J gene, V gene, D gene, clone size, CDR3 DNA, CDR3 protein. The D gene is left open where the match is weak. Not all rows give a size; the values are once, few, many and, for expanded clones, a class.

TRBJ1-6,TRBV6-1,.,.,TGTGCCAGCAGTGATACCCAGCGGCTCGATAATTCACCCCTCCACTTT,CASSDTQRLDNSPLHF
TRBJ2-7,TRBV28,.,.,TGTGCCAGCAGTTCCCCCTCGACAGGTTCCTCCTACGAGCAGTACTTC,CASSSPSTGSSYEQYF
TRBJ2-7,TRBV11-2,.,.,TGTGCCAGCAGAAACGGTCCCCGGGACATGGCCTACGAGCAGTACTTC,CASRNGPRDMAYEQYF
TRBJ2-5,TRBV9,TRBD1,.,TGTGCCAGCAGCGTAGGTGACAGGGATAAGGGAGAGACCCAGTACTTC,CASSVGDRDKGETQYF
TRBJ1-5,TRBV5-6,.,.,TGTGCCAGCAGCCGACAGTTTAATCAGCCCCAGCATTTT,CASSRQFNQPQHF
TRBJ1-2,TRBV14,.,.,TGTGCCATCACCAGCCCTCGGGGCTATGGCTACACCTTC,CAITSPRGYGYTF
TRBJ1-1,TRBV29-1,TRBD1,.,TGCAGCGTGGTTCACCGGGACAGGGGTTATGACACTGAAGCTTTCTTT,CSVVHRDRGYDTEAFF
TRBJ1-1,TRBV28,TRBD1,.,TGTGCCAGCAGTTTAGGGGACAGGGGGAACACTGAAGCTTTCTTT,CASSLGDRGNTEAFF
TRBJ2-2,TRBV7-6,TRBD1,.,TGTGCCAGCAGCTTAGGATGGCCCTTTGGACAGGGGATCACCGGGGAGCTGTTTTTT,CASSLGWPFGQGITGELFF
TRBJ1-1,TRBV19,.,.,TGTGCCAGTCAAGAGCGGGAGGACAACACTGAAGCTTTCTTT,CASQEREDNTEAFF
TRBJ2-1,TRBV2,TRBD2,.,TGTGCCAGCAGTTCTAGCGGGATAAAGCAGTTCTTC,CASSSSGIKQFF
TRBJ1-2,TRBV6-5,TRBD1,.,TGTGCCAGCAGCGGAAGACAGGGGGTTGATGGCTACACCTTC,CASSGRQGVDGYTF
TRBJ1-2,TRBV9,.,.,TGTGCCAGCAGCCCATCTCATTTCCTCCGGGACACTGGCTACACCTTC,CASSPSHFLRDTGYTF
TRBJ1-5,TRBV7-9,.,.,TGTGCCAGCAGCTTAGTAGGGGTGGGCAATCAGCCCCAGCATTTT,CASSLVGVGNQPQHF
TRBJ1-4,TRBV15,TRBD1,.,TGTGCCACCAGCAGAGTTACAGGGGGAGTGGGTGAAAAACTGTTTTTT,CATSRVTGGVGEKLFF
TRBJ2-1,TRBV30,TRBD1,.,TGTGCCTGGGACAGGGGAGGAACGGATGAGCAGTTCTTC,CAWDRGGTDEQFF
TRBJ2-7,TRBV7-2,TRBD1,few,TGTGCCAGCAGCCTCTGGGTCGGGACAGGGTCGAGTGAGCAGTACTTC,CASSLWVGTGSSEQYF
TRBJ1-5,TRBV5-1,.,.,TGCGCCAGCAGCTTTGGAGGGGAAAATCAGCCCCAGCATTTT,CASSFGGENQPQHF
TRBJ1-4,TRBV11-2,.,.,TGTGCCAGCAGCCAAGGACAGCGCGATGAAAAACTGTTTTTT,CASSQGQRDEKLFF
TRBJ2-3,TRBV18,.,.,TGTGCCAGCTCCGAGGATACGCAGTATTTT,CASSEDTQYF
TRBJ2-3,TRBV4-3,TRBD2,once,TGCGCCAGCAGCCAAGGATGGCGGGAGAGGGCAGATACGCAGTATTTT,CASSQGWRERADTQYF
TRBJ2-7,TRBV19,TRBD1,.,TGTGCCAGTTCATTGACAGGGTTTTCCCACGAGCAGTACTTC,CASSLTGFSHEQYF
TRBJ2-7,TRBV5-1,TRBD2,.,TGCGCCAGCAGGGTCGGACTAGTCTCCTACGAGCAGTACTTC,CASRVGLVSYEQYF
TRBJ2-7,TRBV19,.,few,TGTGCCAGTAGTATCGTCACTAGCACTCTCAACGAGCAGTACTTC,CASSIVTSTLNEQYF
TRBJ2-7,TRBV13,.,.,TGTGCCAGCAGCCCAAACAGGAGGGCCTACGAGCAGTACTTC,CASSPNRRAYEQYF
TRBJ1-5,TRBV18,TRBD1,.,TGTGCCAGCTCACCAGGGACAGGGAGTAGCAATCAGCCCCAGCATTTT,CASSPGTGSSNQPQHF
TRBJ2-5,TRBV19,.,.,TGTGCCAGTAGTCTCCGACAGCGCCAAGAGACCCAGTACTTC,CASSLRQRQETQYF
TRBJ2-5,TRBV19,.,.,TGTGCCATTTACCTGGGGGGACGGCGGGCCCAGTACTTC,CAIYLGGRRAQYF
TRBJ2-7,TRBV10-3,.,.,TGTGCCAGCAGACATTCCCCACATTCGACAGGACCCTACGAGCAGTACTTC,CASRHSPHSTGPYEQYF
TRBJ2-1,TRBV7-8,TRBD2,.,TGTGCCAGCAGCCCCGCGGGGGTTCACAATGAGCAGTTCTTC,CASSPAGVHNEQFF
TRBJ1-1,TRBV5-1,.,.,TGCGCCAGCAGCTTAGGGACAAGTGAAGCTTTCTTT,CASSLGTSEAFF
TRBJ2-7,TRBV4-3,.,.,TGCGCCAGCAGCCCCAGACAAGGGGTCGGGTACGAGCAGTACTTC,CASSPRQGVGYEQYF
TRBJ2-3,TRBV2,.,once,TGTGCCACAGATACCCGGGGGGGTACCTCCAGGGGGACAGATACGCAGTATTTT,CATDTRGGTSRGTDTQYF
TRBJ1-5,TRBV5-6,.,.,TGTGCCAGCAGCTTGATGGATGCGAGACGGGTAAATCAGCCCCAGCATTTT,CASSLMDARRVNQPQHF
TRBJ1-4,TRBV27,.,.,TGTGCCAGCAGTTTAAGGCCGATGGGGGGACTCCGTGCTGAAAAACTGTTTTTT,CASSLRPMGGLRAEKLFF
TRBJ2-7,TRBV5-1,TRBD2,.,TGCGCCAGCAGCCCAGGACTAGCGGGAGGGCCGGACATAGAGCAGTACTTC,CASSPGLAGGPDIEQYF
TRBJ2-1,TRBV29-1,TRBD2,.,TGCAGCCATGAGCGGGAGGGGAATCTTCTAATAAGGAATGAGCAGTTCTTC,CSHEREGNLLIRNEQFF
TRBJ2-1,TRBV6-6,TRBD2,.,TGTGCCAGCGCGGGACTAGCGACCTACAATGAGCAGTTCTTC,CASAGLATYNEQFF
TRBJ2-5,TRBV11-2,.,.,TGTGCCAGCAGCTTAGACGCAACCGGGACACAGGAGACCCAGTACTTC,CASSLDATGTQETQYF
TRBJ1-5,TRBV13,.,.,TGTGCCAGCAGCTCACGTGGAGACAGCGATCAGCCCCAGCATTTT,CASSSRGDSDQPQHF
TRBJ2-7,TRBV7-6,.,.,TGTGCCAGCAGCCCACAGACAGCCTACGAGCAGTACTTC,CASSPQTAYEQYF
TRBJ1-3,TRBV9,.,.,TGTGCCAGCAGCCCGGGTTTCTCTGGAAACACCATATATTTT,CASSPGFSGNTIYF
TRBJ2-3,TRBV5-1,.,.,TGCGCCAGCAGCTTTAGGGGCTACGGGACAGATACGCAGTATTTT,CASSFRGYGTDTQYF
TRBJ2-5,TRBV6-5,.,.,TGTGCCAGTCGCGGGCGAGGGGGCCAAGAGACCCAGTACTTC,CASRGRGGQETQYF
TRBJ2-6,TRBV19,.,.,TGTGCCAGTTCCGCTGGGGCCAACGTCCTGACTTTC,CASSAGANVLTF
TRBJ2-7,TRBV2,.,.,TGTGCCAGCAGACTCGACTACGAGCAGTACTTC,CASRLDYEQYF
TRBJ1-3,TRBV7-9,.,.,TGTGCCAGCAGCCCCCAGACAGCTGGAAACACCATATATTTT,CASSPQTAGNTIYF
TRBJ2-1,TRBV15,.,.,TGTGCCACCAGCAGACGGTCCTCCCCAGTCAGGGGATTTTTGAATGAGCAGTTCTTC,CATSRRSSPVRGFLNEQFF
TRBJ1-3,TRBV6-5,.,.,TGTGCCAGCAGTTACTCGGCGCTTGGGACACGAAACACCATATATTTT,CASSYSALGTRNTIYF
TRBJ2-3,TRBV5-1,TRBD2,.,TGCGCCAGCAGCGATCAGCGGGGAGATACGCAGTATTTT,CASSDQRGDTQYF
TRBJ1-5,TRBV7-9,TRBD1,.,TGTGCCAGCAGCCGCGCCGGGACAGATCAGCCCCAGCATTTT,CASSRAGTDQPQHF
TRBJ2-7,TRBV5-6,.,.,TGTGCCAGCAGCACCGGTTCCTACGAGCAGTACTTC,CASSTGSYEQYF
TRBJ1-1,TRBV5-1,.,.,TGCGCCAGCAGCAAGGGGCTGAACACTGAAGCTTTCTTT,CASSKGLNTEAFF
TRBJ2-7,TRBV29-1,.,.,TGCAGCGTTGAAGATCTAAACGAGCAGTACTTC,CSVEDLNEQYF